The next 5 T cell receptor beta chains were all read from a single sample in a study of blood T cell repertoires in COVID-19. Measured with immunoSEQ multiplex PCR; TCRdb has only the in-frame clones, and not every one. Of fewer than 250,000 clones listed, nearly 85% are singletons. The sequenced material came from peripheral blood. The source is a human donor in a cohort sampled during active COVID-19.

The V call is TRBV10-3, the J call TRBJ2-7; TRBD1 agrees at 8 bases. The junction had 9 bases not matched to a gene; V was cut back by 5 bases and J by 3 bases. The CDR3 loop spans 15 amino acids. Per germline, CDR1 ENHRY and CDR2 SYGVKD. The DNA of the CDR3 is TGTGCCATCAGTCCAGGACAGGGCGGGGTCTACGAGCAGTACTTC. It encodes CAISPGQGGVYEQYF.

The V and J genes are TRBV27 and TRBJ2-5, with TRBD2 matching 7 bases. J lost 7 bases, V lost 7 bases, and 15 bases had no gene match. Germline assignment: CDR1 MNHEY and CDR2 SMNVEV (reference sequence). The CDR3 spans 15 residues. The CDR3 nucleotides read TGTGCCAGCATGGGGGGAGGGAGAAGAGAAGGGACCCAGTACTTC. This encodes CASMGGGRREGTQYF.

The genes are TRBV2 and TRBJ1-6; D is perhaps TRBD1 (5 bases). This CDR3 region has 15 residues. In germline, CDR1 is SNHLY, CDR2 FYNNEI. With 5 bases removed from V and 8 bases from J, the gap between germline ends came to 16 bases. CDR3 bases: TGTGCCAGCAGTCCTTCTTCGGTAGGGGATTCACCCCTCCACTTT. This codes for CASSPSSVGDSPLHF. The entire variable domain, with the rest obtained from reference TRBV2 and TRBJ1-6, is as follows: EPEVTQTPSHQVTQMGQEVILRCVPISNHLYFYWYRQILGQKVEFLVSFYNNEISEKSEIFDDQFSVERPDGSNFTLKIRSTKLEDSAMYFCASSPSSVGDSPLHFGNGTRLTVT.

V gene TRBV5-6 combines with J gene TRBJ2-7; the D is unclear. The CDR3 sequence is 15 residues long. Germline loops: CDR1 SGHDT, CDR2 YYEEEE. With 2 bases removed from V and 3 bases from J, the gap between germline ends came to 15 bases. CDR3 coding DNA: TGTGCCAGCAGCTTTAGGCAGGTTATTTACTACGAGCAGTACTTC. This codes for CASSFRQVIYYEQYF.

This clone showed up many times. This chain joins TRBV25-1 and TRBJ2-3, with a tentative D call TRBD2 (5 bases). The germline gives CDR1 MGHDK, CDR2 SYGVNS. Trimming took off 1 base at V and 8 bases at J, with 13 bases between the two ends. The CDR3 contains 14 residues. Here the CDR3 reads CASSESGPGGTQYF. In DNA form, the CDR3 reads TGTGCCAGCAGTGAATCGGGTCCAGGAGGTACGCAGTATTTT. The full variable domain, completed using reference TRBV25-1 and TRBJ2-3, is EADIYQTPRYLVIGTGKKITLECSQTMGHDKMYWYQQDPGMELHLIHYSYGVNSTEKGDLSSESTVSRIRTEHFPLTLESARPSHTSQYLCASSESGPGGTQYFGPGTRLTVL.